The entry below describes one T cell receptor beta chain. No antigen is known for it. This sample is drawn from a study of shared clonotypes between healthy human individuals. Study overall: CD8 memory received one plate per donor, CD8 naive two, CD4 memory three and CD4 naive three.

Whole-study findings and limits: Unshared clonotypes carried lower generation probabilities than those common to all four donors. When naive CD4 clonotypes were compared across a handful of donors, approximately 4.9% were shared.

Data came from immunoSEQ multiplex PCR; TCRdb stores just in-frame clones and leaves some out. The sample carries about 980,000 clones, over 75% recorded once. Germline V gives CDR1 SGHRS, CDR2 YFSETQ. V was shortened by 0 bases and J by 4 bases, with 11 bases between the two germline ends. There are 15 residues in the CDR3. The origin of this receptor is a young man in good health. The sequenced material came from memory CD4+ T cells sorted from blood. Documented subset: CD45RA-negative fraction. The rearrangement joins TRBV5-1 to TRBJ1-3; D uncertain. The CDR3 reads CASSLGFVDGNTIYF. CDR3 nucleotides: TGCGCCAGCAGCTTGGGGTTCGTGGACGGAAACACCATATATTTT.